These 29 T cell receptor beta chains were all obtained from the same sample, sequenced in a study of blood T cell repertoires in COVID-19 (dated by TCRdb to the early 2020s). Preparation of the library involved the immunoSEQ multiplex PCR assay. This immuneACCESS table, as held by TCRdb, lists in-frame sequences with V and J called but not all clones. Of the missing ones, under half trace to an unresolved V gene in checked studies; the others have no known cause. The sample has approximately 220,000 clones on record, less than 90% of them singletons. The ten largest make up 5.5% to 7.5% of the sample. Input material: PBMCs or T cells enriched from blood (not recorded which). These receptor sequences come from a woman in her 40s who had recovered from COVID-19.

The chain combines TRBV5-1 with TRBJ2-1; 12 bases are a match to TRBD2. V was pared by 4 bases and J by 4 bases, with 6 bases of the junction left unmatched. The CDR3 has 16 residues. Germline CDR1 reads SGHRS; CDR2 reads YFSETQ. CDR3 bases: TGCGCCAGCAGCGGATCCGGGACTAGCGGGTACAATGAGCAGTTCTTC. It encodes CASSGSGTSGYNEQFF.

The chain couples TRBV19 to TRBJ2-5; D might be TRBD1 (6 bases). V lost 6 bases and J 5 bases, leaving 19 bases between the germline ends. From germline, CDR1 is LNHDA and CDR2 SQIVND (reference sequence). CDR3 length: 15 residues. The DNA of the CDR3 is TGTGCCAGTAGGAGACAGGCATGGGGAAAGGAGACCCAGTACTTC. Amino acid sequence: CASRRQAWGKETQYF.

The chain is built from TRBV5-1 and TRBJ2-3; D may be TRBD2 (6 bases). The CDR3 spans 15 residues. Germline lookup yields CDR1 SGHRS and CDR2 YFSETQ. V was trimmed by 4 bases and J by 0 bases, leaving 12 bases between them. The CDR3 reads CASSLSGGSTDTQYF. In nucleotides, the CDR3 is TGCGCCAGCAGCCTAAGCGGAGGGAGCACAGATACGCAGTATTTT.

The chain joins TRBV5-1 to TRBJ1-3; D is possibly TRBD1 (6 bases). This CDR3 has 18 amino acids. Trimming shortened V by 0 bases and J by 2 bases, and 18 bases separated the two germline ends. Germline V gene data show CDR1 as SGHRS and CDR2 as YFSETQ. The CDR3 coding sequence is TGCGCCAGCAGCTTGGACGGGTCAGGGGTGACGGCTGGAAACACCATATATTTT. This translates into CASSLDGSGVTAGNTIYF.

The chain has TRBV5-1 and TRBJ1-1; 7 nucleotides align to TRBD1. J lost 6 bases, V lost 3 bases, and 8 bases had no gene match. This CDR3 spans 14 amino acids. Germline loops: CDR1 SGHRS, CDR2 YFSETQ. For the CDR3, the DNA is TGCGCCAGCAGCTACTACAGGGGAGACTCTGAAGCTTTCTTT. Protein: CASSYYRGDSEAFF.

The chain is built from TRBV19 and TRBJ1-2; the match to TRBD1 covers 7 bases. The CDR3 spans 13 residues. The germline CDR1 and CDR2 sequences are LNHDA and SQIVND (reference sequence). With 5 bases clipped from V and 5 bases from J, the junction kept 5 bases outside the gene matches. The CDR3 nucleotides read TGTGCCAGTAGTTATAGGGGGCTTTATGGCTACACCTTC. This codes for CASSYRGLYGYTF.

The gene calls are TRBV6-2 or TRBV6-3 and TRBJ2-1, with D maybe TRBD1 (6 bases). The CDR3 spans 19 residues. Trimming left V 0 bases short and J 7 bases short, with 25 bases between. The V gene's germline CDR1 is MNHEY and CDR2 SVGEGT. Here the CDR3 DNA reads TGTGCCAGCAGTTACTCGGGGCAGGGGTGGCGGAATTTAAGAAATGAGCAGTTCTTC. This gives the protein CASSYSGQGWRNLRNEQFF.

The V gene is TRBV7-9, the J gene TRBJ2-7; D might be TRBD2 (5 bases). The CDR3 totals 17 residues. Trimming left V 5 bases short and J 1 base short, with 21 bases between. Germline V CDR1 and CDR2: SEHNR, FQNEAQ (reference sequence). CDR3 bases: TGTGCCAGCAGCCTCGGGAACCCCCCCGGGCCGTCCTACGAGCAGTACTTC. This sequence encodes CASSLGNPPGPSYEQYF.

The CDR3 DNA follows: TGTGCCAGCAGTAAAGGGACTAGCGTATTCTCCTACAATGAGCAGTTCTTC. Protein: CASSKGTSVFSYNEQFF. This rearrangement joins TRBV6-1 to TRBJ2-1, with 10 bases lining up with TRBD2. Per the germline V gene, CDR1 is MNHNS and CDR2 is SASEGT. CDR3 length equals 17 residues. V gave up 5 bases and J gave up 0 bases; unmatched junction bases: 7.

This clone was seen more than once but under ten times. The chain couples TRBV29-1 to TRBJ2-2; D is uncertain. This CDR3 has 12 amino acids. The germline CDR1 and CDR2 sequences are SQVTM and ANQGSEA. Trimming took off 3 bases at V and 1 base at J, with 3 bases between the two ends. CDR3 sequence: CSVDGNTGELFF. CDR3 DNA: TGCAGCGTTGACGGGAACACCGGGGAGCTGTTTTTT.

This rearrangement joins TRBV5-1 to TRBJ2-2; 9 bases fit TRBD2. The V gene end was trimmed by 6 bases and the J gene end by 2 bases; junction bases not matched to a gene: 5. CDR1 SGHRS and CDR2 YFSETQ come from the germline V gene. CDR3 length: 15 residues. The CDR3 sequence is CASTLSGRNTGELFF. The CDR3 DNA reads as TGCGCCAGCACCCTTAGCGGGAGAAACACCGGGGAGCTGTTTTTT.

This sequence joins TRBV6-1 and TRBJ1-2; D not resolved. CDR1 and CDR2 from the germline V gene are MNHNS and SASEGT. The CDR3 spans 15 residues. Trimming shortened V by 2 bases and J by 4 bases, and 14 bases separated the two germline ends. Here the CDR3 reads CASSEQPAVSYGYTF. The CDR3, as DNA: TGTGCCAGCAGTGAACAACCCGCGGTTAGCTATGGCTACACCTTC.

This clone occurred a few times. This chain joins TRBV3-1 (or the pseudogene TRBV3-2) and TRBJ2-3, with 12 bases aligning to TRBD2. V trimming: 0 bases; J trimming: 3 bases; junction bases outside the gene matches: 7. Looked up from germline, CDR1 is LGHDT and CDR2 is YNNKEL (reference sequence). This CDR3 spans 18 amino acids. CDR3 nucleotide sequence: TGTGCCAGCAGCCAAGATCGAGGACTAGCGGGACAGACAGATACGCAGTATTTT. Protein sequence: CASSQDRGLAGQTDTQYF.

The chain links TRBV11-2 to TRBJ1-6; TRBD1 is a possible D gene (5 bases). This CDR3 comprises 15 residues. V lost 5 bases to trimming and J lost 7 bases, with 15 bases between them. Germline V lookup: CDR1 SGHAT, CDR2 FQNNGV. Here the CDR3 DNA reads TGTGCCAGCAGCGGTGGGGAGGGGCCCAATTCACCCCTCCACTTT. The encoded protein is CASSGGEGPNSPLHF.

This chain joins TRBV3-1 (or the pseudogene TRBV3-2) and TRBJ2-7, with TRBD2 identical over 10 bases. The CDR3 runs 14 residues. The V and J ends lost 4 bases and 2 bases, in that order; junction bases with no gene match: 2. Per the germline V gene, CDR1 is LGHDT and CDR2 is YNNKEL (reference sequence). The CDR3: CASSLGLAAYEQYF. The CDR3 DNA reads TGTGCCAGCAGCCTCGGACTAGCGGCCTACGAGCAGTACTTC.

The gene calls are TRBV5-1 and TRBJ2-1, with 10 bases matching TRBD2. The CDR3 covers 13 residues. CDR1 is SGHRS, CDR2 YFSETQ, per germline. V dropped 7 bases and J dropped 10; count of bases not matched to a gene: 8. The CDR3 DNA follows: TGCGCCAGCTGGGGACTAGCGAGGTCCGAGCAGTTCTTC. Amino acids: CASWGLARSEQFF.

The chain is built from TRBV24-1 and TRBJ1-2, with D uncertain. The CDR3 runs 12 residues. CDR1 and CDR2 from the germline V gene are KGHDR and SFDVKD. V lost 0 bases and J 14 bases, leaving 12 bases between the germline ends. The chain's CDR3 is CATSDLQGVGTF. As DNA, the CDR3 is TGTGCCACCAGTGATTTGCAAGGAGTCGGAACCTTC.

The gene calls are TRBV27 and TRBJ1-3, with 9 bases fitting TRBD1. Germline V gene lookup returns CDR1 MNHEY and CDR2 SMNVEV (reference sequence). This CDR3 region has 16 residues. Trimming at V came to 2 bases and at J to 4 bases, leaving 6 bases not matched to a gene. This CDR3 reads CASSLTGTGTGNTIYF. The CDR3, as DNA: TGTGCCAGCAGTTTAACGGGGACAGGGACAGGAAACACCATATATTTT.

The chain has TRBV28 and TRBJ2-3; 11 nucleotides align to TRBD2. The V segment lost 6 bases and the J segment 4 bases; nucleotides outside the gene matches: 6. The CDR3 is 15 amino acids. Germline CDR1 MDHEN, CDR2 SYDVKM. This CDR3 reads CASSVAGGQSDTQYF. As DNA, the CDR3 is TGTGCCAGCAGCGTAGCGGGAGGGCAGTCAGATACGCAGTATTTT. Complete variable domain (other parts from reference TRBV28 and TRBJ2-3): DVKVTQSSRYLVKRTGEKVFLECVQDMDHENMFWYRQDPGLGLRLIYFSYDVKMKEKGDIPEGYSVSREKKERFSLILESASTNQTSMYLCASSVAGGQSDTQYFGPGTRLTVL.

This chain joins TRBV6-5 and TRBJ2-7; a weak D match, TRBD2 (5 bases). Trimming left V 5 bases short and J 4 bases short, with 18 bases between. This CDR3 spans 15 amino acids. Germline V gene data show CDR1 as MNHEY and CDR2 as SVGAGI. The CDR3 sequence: CASSTLAGKRYEQYF. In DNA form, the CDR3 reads TGTGCCAGCAGTACCCTCGCGGGTAAGCGGTACGAGCAGTACTTC.

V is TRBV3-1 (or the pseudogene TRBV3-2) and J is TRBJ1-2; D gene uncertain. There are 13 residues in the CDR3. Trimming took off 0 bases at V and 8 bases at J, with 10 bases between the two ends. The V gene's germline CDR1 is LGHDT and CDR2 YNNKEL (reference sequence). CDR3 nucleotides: TGTGCCAGCAGCCAAGATGGACTTGGGGGCTACACCTTC. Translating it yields CASSQDGLGGYTF.

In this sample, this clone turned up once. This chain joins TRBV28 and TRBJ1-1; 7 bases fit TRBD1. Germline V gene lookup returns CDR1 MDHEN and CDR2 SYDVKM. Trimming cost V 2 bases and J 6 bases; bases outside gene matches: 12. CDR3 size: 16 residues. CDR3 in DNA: TGTGCCAGCAGTTTACTCAGGAAGGGGGCAATGGCTGAAGCTTTCTTT. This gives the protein CASSLLRKGAMAEAFF.

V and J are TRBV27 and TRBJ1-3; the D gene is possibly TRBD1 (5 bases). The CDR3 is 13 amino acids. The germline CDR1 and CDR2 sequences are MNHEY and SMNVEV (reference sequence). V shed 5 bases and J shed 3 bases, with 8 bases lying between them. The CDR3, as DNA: TGTGCCAGCAGTGGGGGGGTTGGAAACACCATATATTTT. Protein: CASSGGVGNTIYF.

The CDR3 loop is CASSLESTDTQYF. CDR3 nucleotides: TGTGCCAGCAGTTTAGAGAGCACAGATACGCAGTATTTT. This chain connects TRBV28 to TRBJ2-3, with D uncertain. The CDR3 covers 13 residues. The V and J ends lost 2 bases and 0 bases respectively, with 3 bases between them. CDR1 MDHEN and CDR2 SYDVKM come from the germline V gene.

CDR3 sequence reads: CASTMGDSSYEQYF. The CDR3 region has the DNA TGTGCCAGTACCATGGGGGACAGCTCCTACGAGCAGTACTTC. The V and J genes are TRBV19 and TRBJ2-7; 7 bases fit TRBD1. Germline CDR1 and CDR2: LNHDA and SQIVND (reference sequence). J gave up 0 bases and V 7 bases, and 6 bases lay outside the gene matches. CDR3 length: 14 amino acids.

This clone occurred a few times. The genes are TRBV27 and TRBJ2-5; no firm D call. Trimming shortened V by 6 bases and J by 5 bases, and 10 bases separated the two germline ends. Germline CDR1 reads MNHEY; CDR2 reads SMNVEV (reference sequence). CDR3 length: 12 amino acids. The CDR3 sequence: CASSDPEETQYF. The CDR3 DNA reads TGTGCCAGCAGCGACCCGGAGGAGACCCAGTACTTC.

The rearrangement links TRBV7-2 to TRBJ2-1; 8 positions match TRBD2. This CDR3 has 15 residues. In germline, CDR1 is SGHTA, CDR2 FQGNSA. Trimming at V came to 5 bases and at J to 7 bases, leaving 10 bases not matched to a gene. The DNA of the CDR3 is TGTGCCAGCAGCCCGTGGGGCGGGAGGTCTAATGAGCAGTTCTTC. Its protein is CASSPWGGRSNEQFF.

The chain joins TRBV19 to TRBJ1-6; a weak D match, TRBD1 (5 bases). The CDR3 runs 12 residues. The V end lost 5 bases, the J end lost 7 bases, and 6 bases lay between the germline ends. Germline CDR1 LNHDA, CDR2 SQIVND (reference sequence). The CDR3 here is CASSYRNSPLHF. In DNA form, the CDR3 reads TGTGCCAGTAGTTACAGGAATTCACCCCTCCACTTT.

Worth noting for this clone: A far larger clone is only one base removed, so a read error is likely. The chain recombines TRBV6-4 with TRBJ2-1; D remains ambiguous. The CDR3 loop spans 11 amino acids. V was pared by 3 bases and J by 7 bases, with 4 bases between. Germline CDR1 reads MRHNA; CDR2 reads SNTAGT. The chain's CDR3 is CASSETNEQFF. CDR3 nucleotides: TGTGCCAGCAGTGAAACTAATGAGCAGTTCTTC.